The 14 T cell receptor beta chains presented below share a single source sample, sequenced in a study of blood T cells in healthy people across ages. For the second PCR, which ran for about 6 to 11 cycles, a sample-barcoded 5' primer and a J-beta primer mix were used. TCRdb reprocessed the 5' RACE reads with MiXCR, giving one entry per CDR3 protein. The sample lists about 800,000 distinct CDR3 sequences, around 25% occurring once. These same data were also listed under a study on T cells of mothers and their children.

Sequencing input: blood. The origin of the receptors is a boy aged 5-17 years in good health.

This clonotype was counted a few times. The chain recombines TRBV29-1 with TRBJ1-2, with D unclear. Germline loops: CDR1 SQVTM, CDR2 ANQGSEA. Trimming stripped 5 bases from V and 4 bases from J, with 11 bases between. The CDR3 has 12 amino acids. For the CDR3, the DNA is TGCAGCGTTCCTGAGAAGGGCTATGGCTACACCTTC. This gives the protein CSVPEKGYGYTF. Supplemented by reference TRBV29-1 and TRBJ1-2, the full variable domain reads SAVISQKPSRDICQRGTSLTIQCQVDSQVTMMFWYRQQPGQSLTLIATANQGSEATYESGFVIDKFPISRPNLTFSTLTVSNMSPEDSSIYLCSVPEKGYGYTFGSGTRLTVV.

The chain uses TRBV6-6 and TRBJ1-1; 9 bases match TRBD1. Germline-derived CDR1 and CDR2 are MNHNY and SVGAGI (reference sequence). V was clipped by 0 bases and J by 3 bases; unmatched bases: 5. CDR3 length equals 16 residues. CDR3 sequence: CASSYSPGQGYTEAFF. In DNA, the CDR3 is TGTGCCAGCAGTTACTCACCCGGACAGGGGTACACTGAAGCTTTCTTT.

This clonotype was recorded a few times. The chain has TRBV19 and TRBJ1-2, with 9 positions matching TRBD1. Germline-derived CDR1 and CDR2 are LNHDA and SQIVND (reference sequence). J was trimmed by 2 bases and V by 5 bases; bases with no gene match: 6. This CDR3 is built from 15 residues. For the CDR3, the DNA is TGTGCCAGTAGTCCCCAGGGGACAGGGAACTATGGCTACACCTTC. Protein sequence: CASSPQGTGNYGYTF.

The genes are TRBV6-6 and TRBJ1-4; no clear D. From germline, CDR1 is MNHNY and CDR2 SVGAGI (reference sequence). V lost 1 base and J 8 bases, leaving 5 bases between the germline ends. The CDR3 has 12 residues. The chain's CDR3 is CASSYLREKLFF. CDR3 in DNA: TGTGCCAGCAGTTACTTGAGGGAAAAACTGTTTTTT.

This rearrangement joins TRBV7-9 to TRBJ2-5; weak D call: TRBD2 (6 bases). Judging by the DNA end, TRBJ2-1 fits better; the J call may be wrong. The germline gives CDR1 SEHNR, CDR2 FQNEAQ (reference sequence). This CDR3 has 16 amino acids. In DNA, the CDR3 is TGTGCCAGCAGCTTCGGGCGGGGCGGCCCCAACAATGAGCAGTTCTTC. Residues: CASSFGRGGPNNEQFF.

The rearrangement uses TRBV20-1 and TRBJ2-5; maybe TRBD2 (5 bases). The germline V and J ends were trimmed by 3 bases and 5 bases, with 16 bases remaining between them. In germline, CDR1 is DFQATT, CDR2 SNEGSKA (reference sequence). CDR3 length: 14 amino acids. CDR3 DNA: TGCAGTGCTAGTCCAGGTGGTGCGGGTGAGACCCAGTACTTC. Protein: CSASPGGAGETQYF.

The chain combines TRBV10-3 with TRBJ1-2; maybe TRBD1 (6 bases). The CDR3 runs to 13 residues. CDR1 and CDR2 from the germline V gene are ENHRY and SYGVKD. V lost 10 bases, J lost 7 bases, and 19 bases lay in between. CDR3 amino acids: CASNSGTSLGYTF. The CDR3 DNA reads as TGTGCCAGCAATTCCGGGACATCTCTTGGCTACACCTTC.

This clonotype was picked up a small number of times. The chain joins TRBV24-1 to TRBJ2-5; possible D gene TRBD2, 6 bases. CDR1 and CDR2 from the germline V gene are KGHDR and SFDVKD. The CDR3 spans 13 residues. Trimming took 1 base from V and 5 from J, leaving 7 bases between them. The CDR3 coding sequence is TGTGCCACCAGTGATTTTGGGGGGGAGACCCAGTACTTC. It codes for CATSDFGGETQYF.

The chain carries TRBV9 and TRBJ2-3; TRBD2 agrees at 7 bases. The CDR3 runs to 17 residues. The V gene's germline CDR1 is SGDLS and CDR2 YYNGEE. With V trimmed by 1 base and J by 1 base, 9 bases remained unmatched. CDR3 residues: CASSVWGEAGGTDTQYF. CDR3 bases: TGTGCCAGCAGCGTATGGGGGGAGGCGGGGGGCACAGATACGCAGTATTTT.

The V and J genes are TRBV5-1 and TRBJ1-4; TRBD1 matches 10 bases. Germline loops: CDR1 SGHRS, CDR2 YFSETQ. The CDR3 totals 16 residues. The V segment lost 1 base and the J segment 8 bases; nucleotides outside the gene matches: 8. DNA of the CDR3: TGCGCCAGCAGCTTGTCACGGACAGGGGGAAAAGAAAAACTGTTTTTT. As protein: CASSLSRTGGKEKLFF. Looking up the rest from reference TRBV5-1 and TRBJ1-4 gives the full variable domain: KAGVTQTPRYLIKTRGQQVTLSCSPISGHRSVSWYQQTPGQGLQFLFEYFSETQRNKGNFPGRFSGRQFSNSRSEMNVSTLELGDSALYLCASSLSRTGGKEKLFFGSGTQLSVL.

This clonotype was recorded a few times. The J gene is TRBJ2-4, the V gene TRBV9, with 7 bases matching TRBD1. The V segment lost 6 bases and the J segment 2 bases; nucleotides outside the gene matches: 8. Germline lookup yields CDR1 SGDLS and CDR2 YYNGEE. CDR3 length equals 15 residues. CDR3 nucleotide sequence: TGTGCCAGCAACCCCGAGAGGGGGCCCAAAAACATTCAGTACTTC. Amino acid sequence: CASNPERGPKNIQYF.

This clonotype showed up many times. This chain joins TRBV7-2 and TRBJ2-5; TRBD2 matches 8 bases. The CDR3 has 14 residues. CDR1 and CDR2 (germline): SGHTA, FQGNSA. The V segment lost 5 bases and the J segment 9 bases; nucleotides outside the gene matches: 11. CDR3 protein: CASSASGTSEAQYF. As DNA, the CDR3 is TGTGCCAGCAGCGCCTCCGGGACTAGTGAGGCCCAGTACTTC.

The chain is built from TRBV7-8 and TRBJ2-7, with D possibly being TRBD1 (5 bases). Germline lookup yields CDR1 SGHVS and CDR2 FQNEAQ. The CDR3 covers 17 residues. With 1 base removed from V and 6 bases from J, the gap between germline ends came to 22 bases. DNA for the CDR3: TGTGCCAGCAGCTTAGAGGGGTTGGGTGTCGGCGTACTCGAGCAGTACTTC. Its translation is CASSLEGLGVGVLEQYF.

The chain has TRBV7-2 and TRBJ2-5, with 7 bases matching TRBD2. V lost 5 bases to trimming and J lost 5 bases; unmatched junction nucleotides: 5. This CDR3 is built from 13 residues. Germline V gene data show CDR1 as SGHTA and CDR2 as FQGNSA. The CDR3 spells CASSREARETQYF. CDR3 DNA: TGTGCCAGCAGCCGGGAGGCTCGGGAGACCCAGTACTTC. The variable domain in full, with the rest retrieved from reference TRBV7-2 and TRBJ2-5, is GAGVSQSPSNKVTEKGKDVELRCDPISGHTALYWYRQSLGQGLEFLIYFQGNSAPDKSGLPSDRFSAERTGGSVSTLTIQRTQQEDSAVYLCASSREARETQYFGPGTRLLVL.